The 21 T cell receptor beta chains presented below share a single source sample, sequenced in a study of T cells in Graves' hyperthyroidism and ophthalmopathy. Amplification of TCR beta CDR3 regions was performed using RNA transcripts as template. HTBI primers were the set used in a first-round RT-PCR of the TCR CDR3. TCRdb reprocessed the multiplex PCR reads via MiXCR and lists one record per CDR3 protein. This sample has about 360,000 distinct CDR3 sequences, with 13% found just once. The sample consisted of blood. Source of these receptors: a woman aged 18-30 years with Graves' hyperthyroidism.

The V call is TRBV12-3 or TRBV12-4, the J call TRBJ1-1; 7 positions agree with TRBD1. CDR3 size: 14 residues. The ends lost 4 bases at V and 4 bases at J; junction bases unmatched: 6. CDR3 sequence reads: CASSSLAGGTEAFF. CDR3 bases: TGTGCCAGCAGTTCCCTTGCAGGGGGCACTGAAGCTTTCTTT.

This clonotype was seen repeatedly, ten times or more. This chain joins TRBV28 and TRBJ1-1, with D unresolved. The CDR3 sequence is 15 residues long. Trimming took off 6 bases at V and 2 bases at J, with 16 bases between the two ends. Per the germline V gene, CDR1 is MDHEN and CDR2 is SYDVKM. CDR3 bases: TGTGCCAGCAGCGACCGACAAAGAGTAAACACTGAAGCTTTCTTT. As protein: CASSDRQRVNTEAFF.

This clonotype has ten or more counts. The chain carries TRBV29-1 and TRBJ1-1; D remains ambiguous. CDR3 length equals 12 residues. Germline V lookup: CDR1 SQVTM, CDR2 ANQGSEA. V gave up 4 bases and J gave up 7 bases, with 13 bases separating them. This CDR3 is CSVARPPHEAFF. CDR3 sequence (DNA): TGCAGCGTTGCGCGCCCCCCCCATGAAGCTTTCTTT.

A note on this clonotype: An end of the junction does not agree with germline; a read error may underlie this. This CDR3 is CAGSLYRAGGPSTDTQYF. In nucleotides, the CDR3 is TGTGCCGGCAGCCTCTACCGAGCGGGAGGGCCCTCTACAGATACGCAGTATTTT. V and J are TRBV14 and TRBJ2-3, with TRBD2 matching 10 bases. CDR3 length equals 18 residues. CDR1 is SGHDN, CDR2 FVKESK, per germline.

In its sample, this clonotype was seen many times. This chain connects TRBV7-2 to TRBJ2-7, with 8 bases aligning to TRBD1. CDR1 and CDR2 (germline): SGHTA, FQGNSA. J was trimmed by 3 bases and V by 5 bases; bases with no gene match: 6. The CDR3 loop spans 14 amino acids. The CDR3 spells CASSPDRGLYEQYF. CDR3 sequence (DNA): TGTGCCAGCAGCCCTGACAGGGGCCTCTACGAGCAGTACTTC.

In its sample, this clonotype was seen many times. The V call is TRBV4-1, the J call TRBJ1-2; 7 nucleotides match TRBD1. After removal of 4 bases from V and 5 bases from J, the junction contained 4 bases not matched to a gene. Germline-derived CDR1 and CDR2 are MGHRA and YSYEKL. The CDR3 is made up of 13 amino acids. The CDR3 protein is CASSPATGYGYTF. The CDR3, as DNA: TGCGCCAGCAGCCCCGCGACAGGGTATGGCTACACCTTC.

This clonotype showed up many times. The CDR3 nucleotides are TGTGCCAGCAGTTTAACAGGAGCCTATGGCTACACCTTC. Translated: CASSLTGAYGYTF. The genes are TRBV12-3 or TRBV12-4 and TRBJ1-2, with D perhaps matching TRBD1 (5 bases). Trimming took off 2 bases at V and 4 bases at J, with 8 bases between the two ends. CDR3 length: 13 amino acids.

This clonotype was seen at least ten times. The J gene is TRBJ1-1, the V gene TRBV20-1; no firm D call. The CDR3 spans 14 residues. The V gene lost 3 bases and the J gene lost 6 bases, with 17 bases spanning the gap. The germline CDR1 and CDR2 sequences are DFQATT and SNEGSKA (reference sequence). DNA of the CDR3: TGCAGTGCTAGTCGGGCAGGACTATCCTCTGAAGCTTTCTTT. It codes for CSASRAGLSSEAFF.

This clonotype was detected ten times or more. The CDR3 sequence is CASSFSGAQDEQYF. DNA for the CDR3: TGTGCCAGCAGTTTCAGCGGGGCCCAGGACGAGCAGTACTTC. J is TRBJ2-7 and V is TRBV28; 7 nucleotides agree with TRBD2. Germline V gene sequence: CDR1 MDHEN, CDR2 SYDVKM. The CDR3 covers 14 residues. V lost 3 bases, J lost 5 bases, and 7 bases stayed unmatched.

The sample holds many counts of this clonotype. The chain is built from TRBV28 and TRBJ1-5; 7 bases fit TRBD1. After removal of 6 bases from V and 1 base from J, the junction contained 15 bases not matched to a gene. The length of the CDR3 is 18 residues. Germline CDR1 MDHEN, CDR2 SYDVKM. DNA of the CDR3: TGTGCCAGCAGCCGATCAGCCCAGGGGGTGTGGAGCAATCAGCCCCAGCATTTT. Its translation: CASSRSAQGVWSNQPQHF. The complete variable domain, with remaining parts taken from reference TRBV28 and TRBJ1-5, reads DVKVTQSSRYLVKRTGEKVFLECVQDMDHENMFWYRQDPGLGLRLIYFSYDVKMKEKGDIPEGYSVSREKKERFSLILESASTNQTSMYLCASSRSAQGVWSNQPQHFGDGTRLSIL.

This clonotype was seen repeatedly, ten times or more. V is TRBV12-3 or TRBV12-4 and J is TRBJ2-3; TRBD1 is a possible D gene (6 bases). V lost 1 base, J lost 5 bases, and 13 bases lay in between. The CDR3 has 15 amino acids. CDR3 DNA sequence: TGTGCCAGCAGTTTAGGGATCCTAGGGGGAGATACGCAGTATTTT. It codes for CASSLGILGGDTQYF.

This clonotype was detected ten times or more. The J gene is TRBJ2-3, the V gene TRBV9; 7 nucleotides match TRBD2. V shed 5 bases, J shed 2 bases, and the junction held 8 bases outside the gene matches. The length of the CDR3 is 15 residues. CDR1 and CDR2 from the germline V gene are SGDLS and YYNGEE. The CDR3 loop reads CASSTLARNTDTQYF. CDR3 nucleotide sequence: TGTGCCAGCAGTACACTAGCGAGGAACACAGATACGCAGTATTTT.

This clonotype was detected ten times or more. CDR3 loop: CASNTAGYNQPQHF. CDR3 in DNA: TGTGCCAGCAATACGGCGGGCTACAATCAGCCCCAGCATTTT. V and J are TRBV28 and TRBJ1-5, with no clear D. With 7 bases removed from V and 3 bases from J, the gap between germline ends came to 13 bases. This CDR3 comprises 14 residues. Germline V gene lookup returns CDR1 MDHEN and CDR2 SYDVKM.

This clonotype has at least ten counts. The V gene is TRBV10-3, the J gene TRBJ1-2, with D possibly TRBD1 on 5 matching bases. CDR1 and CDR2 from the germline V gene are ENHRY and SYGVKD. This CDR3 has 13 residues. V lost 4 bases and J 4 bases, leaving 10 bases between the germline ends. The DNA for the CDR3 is TGTGCCATCAGTGCCACAGGTACCTATGGCTACACCTTC. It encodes CAISATGTYGYTF.

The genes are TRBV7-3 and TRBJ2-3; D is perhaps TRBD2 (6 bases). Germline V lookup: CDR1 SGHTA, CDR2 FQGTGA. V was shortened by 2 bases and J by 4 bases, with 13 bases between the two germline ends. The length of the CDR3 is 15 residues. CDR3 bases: TGTGCCAGCAGCTTATCTGTCGGGAGCGCAGATACGCAGTATTTT. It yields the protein CASSLSVGSADTQYF.

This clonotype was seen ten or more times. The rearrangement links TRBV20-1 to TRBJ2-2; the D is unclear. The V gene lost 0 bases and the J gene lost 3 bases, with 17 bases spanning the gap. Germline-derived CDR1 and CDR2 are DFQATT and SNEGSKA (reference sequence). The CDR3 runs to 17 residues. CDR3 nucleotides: TGCAGTGCTAGAGATAACTCGCGATCTACCGACACCGGGGAGCTGTTTTTT. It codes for CSARDNSRSTDTGELFF.

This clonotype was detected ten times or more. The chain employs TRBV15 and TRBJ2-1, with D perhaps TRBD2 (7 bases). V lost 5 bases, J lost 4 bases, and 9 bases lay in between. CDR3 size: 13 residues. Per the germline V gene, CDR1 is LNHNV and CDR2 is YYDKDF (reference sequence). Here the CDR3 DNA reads TGTGCCACCAGCGGGGGGGCGTACAATGAGCAGTTCTTC. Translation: CATSGGAYNEQFF.

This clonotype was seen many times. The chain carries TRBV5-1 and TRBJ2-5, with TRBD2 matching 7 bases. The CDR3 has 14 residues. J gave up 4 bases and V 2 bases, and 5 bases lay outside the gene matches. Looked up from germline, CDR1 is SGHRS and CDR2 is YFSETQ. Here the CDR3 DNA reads TGCGCCAGCAGCTTCGGGGGGAGTCGAGAGACCCAGTACTTC. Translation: CASSFGGSRETQYF.

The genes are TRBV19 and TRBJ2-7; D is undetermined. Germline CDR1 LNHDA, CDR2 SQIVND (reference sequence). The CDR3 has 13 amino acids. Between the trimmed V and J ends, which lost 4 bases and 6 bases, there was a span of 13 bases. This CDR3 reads CASSTALRTEQYF. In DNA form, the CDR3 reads TGTGCCAGTAGTACTGCACTGAGGACCGAGCAGTACTTC.

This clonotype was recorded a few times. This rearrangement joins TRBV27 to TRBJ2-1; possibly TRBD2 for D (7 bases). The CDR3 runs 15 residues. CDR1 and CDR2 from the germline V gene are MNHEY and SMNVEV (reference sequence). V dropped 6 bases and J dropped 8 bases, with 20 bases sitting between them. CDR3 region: CASRLGGAPLHEQFF. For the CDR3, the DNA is TGTGCCAGCAGGCTGGGGGGGGCGCCCCTCCATGAGCAGTTCTTC.

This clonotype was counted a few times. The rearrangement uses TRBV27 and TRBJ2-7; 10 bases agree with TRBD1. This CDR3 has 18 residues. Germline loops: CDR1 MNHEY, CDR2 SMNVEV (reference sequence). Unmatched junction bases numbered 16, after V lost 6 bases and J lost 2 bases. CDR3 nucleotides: TGTGCCAGCAGCATAGGGCGAGGACAGGGGGGATACCCCTACGAGCAGTACTTC. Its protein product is CASSIGRGQGGYPYEQYF.